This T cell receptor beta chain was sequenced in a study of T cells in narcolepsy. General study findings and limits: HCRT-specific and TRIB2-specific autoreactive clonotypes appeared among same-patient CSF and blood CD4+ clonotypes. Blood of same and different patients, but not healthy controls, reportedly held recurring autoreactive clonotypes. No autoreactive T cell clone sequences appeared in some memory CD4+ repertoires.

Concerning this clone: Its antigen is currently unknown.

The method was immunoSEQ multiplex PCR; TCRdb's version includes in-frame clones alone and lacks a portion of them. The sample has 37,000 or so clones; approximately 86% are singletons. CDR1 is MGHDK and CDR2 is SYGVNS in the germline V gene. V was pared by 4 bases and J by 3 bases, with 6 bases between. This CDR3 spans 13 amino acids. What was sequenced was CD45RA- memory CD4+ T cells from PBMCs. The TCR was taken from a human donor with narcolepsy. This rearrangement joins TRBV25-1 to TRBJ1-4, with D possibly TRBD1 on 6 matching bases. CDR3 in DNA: TGTGCCAGCAGTGCAGGGGCTAATGAAAAACTGTTTTTT. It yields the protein CASSAGANEKLFF.